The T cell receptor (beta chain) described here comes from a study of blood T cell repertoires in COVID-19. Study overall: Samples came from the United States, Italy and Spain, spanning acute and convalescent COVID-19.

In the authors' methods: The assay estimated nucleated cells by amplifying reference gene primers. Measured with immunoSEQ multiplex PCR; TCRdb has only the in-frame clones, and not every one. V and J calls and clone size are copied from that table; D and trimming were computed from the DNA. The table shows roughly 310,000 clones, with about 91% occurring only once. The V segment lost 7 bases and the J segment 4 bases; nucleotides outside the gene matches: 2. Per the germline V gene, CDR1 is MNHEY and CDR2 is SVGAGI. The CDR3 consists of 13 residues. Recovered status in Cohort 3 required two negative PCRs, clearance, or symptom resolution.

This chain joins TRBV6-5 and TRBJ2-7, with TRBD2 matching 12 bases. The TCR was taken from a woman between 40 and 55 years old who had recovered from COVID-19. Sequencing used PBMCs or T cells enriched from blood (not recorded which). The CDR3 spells CASTTSGRYEQYF. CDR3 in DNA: TGTGCCAGCACGACTAGCGGGAGATACGAGCAGTACTTC.